These 18 T cell receptor beta chains were sequenced from one sample in a study of CD8+ T cells in alopecia areata (dated by TCRdb to 2016 to 2019). Per the publication, the time point label means: roughly 24 weeks on oral tofacitinib. The treatment or condition label of this sample denotes: oral pan-JAK inhibitor, 5-10 mg twice daily. The library was obtained by the immunoSEQ multiplex PCR assay. RNA was extracted from all samples and reverse transcribed into cDNA, which served as template for TCR sequencing. The clones in this table, taken by TCRdb from immuneACCESS, are in-frame only. Not every clone is retained; where verified, under half of the shortfall comes from an unresolved V gene, and the cause of the rest is unknown. The sample has about 190,000 clones on record, more than 50% of them singletons. The top ten clones comprise approximately 0.97% of the sample. The input for sequencing was CD4+ T cells sorted from blood, taken at week 24, from a patient treated with tofacitinib. The receptor source for this set is a human donor with alopecia areata.

The rearrangement joins TRBV29-1 to TRBJ1-2, with 7 nucleotides matching TRBD1. V lost 5 bases and J lost 4; bases outside the gene matches: 7. Germline CDR1 and CDR2: SQVTM and ANQGSEA. The length of the CDR3 is 13 residues. The CDR3 protein is CSVSTGASYGYTF. The CDR3 nucleotides read TGCAGCGTTTCTACAGGGGCCAGCTATGGCTACACCTTC.

This clone showed up just a few times. This chain links TRBV4-3 with TRBJ1-5; no clear D. CDR1 is LGHNA and CDR2 is YSLEER in the germline V gene. Trimming left V 0 bases short and J 7 bases short, with 7 bases between. The CDR3 totals 13 residues. The CDR3 reads CASSQDFVQPQHF. CDR3 DNA sequence: TGCGCCAGCAGCCAAGATTTTGTCCAGCCCCAGCATTTT.

The chain is built from TRBV7-6 and TRBJ2-7; D perhaps matches TRBD2 (5 bases). There are 13 residues in the CDR3. The germline V and J ends were trimmed by 8 bases and 2 bases, with 13 bases remaining between them. Germline assignment: CDR1 SGHVS and CDR2 FNYEAQ. CDR3 in DNA: TGTGCCAGCGCCCGAGACGGGGCCTACGAGCAGTACTTC. It codes for CASARDGAYEQYF.

The chain employs TRBV5-4 and TRBJ2-1, with 10 bases aligning to TRBD2. In germline, CDR1 is SGHNT, CDR2 YYREEE (reference sequence). The junction had 6 bases not matched to a gene; V was cut back by 0 bases and J by 12 bases. This CDR3 has 14 amino acids. The CDR3 sequence is CASSLAGSGGPQFF. Written as DNA, the CDR3 is TGTGCCAGCAGCTTGGCGGGTAGCGGGGGGCCGCAGTTCTTC. The complete variable domain, with remaining parts taken from reference TRBV5-4 and TRBJ2-1, reads ETGVTQSPTHLIKTRGQQVTLRCSSQSGHNTVSWYQQALGQGPQFIFQYYREEENGRGNFPPRFSGLQFPNYSSELNVNALELDDSALYLCASSLAGSGGPQFFGPGTRLTVL.

In its sample, this clone was seen a few times. V is TRBV18 and J is TRBJ1-4, with 7 bases aligning to TRBD1. The junction had 8 bases not matched to a gene; V was cut back by 0 bases and J by 7 bases. The V gene's germline CDR1 is KGHSH and CDR2 LQKENI. The CDR3 runs to 16 residues. The CDR3 DNA reads TGTGCCAGCTCACCACCGTGGAAGACAGGGAGTGAAAAACTGTTTTTT. Translated, it gives CASSPPWKTGSEKLFF.

The chain carries TRBV30 and TRBJ1-6; D remains unclear. Trimming left V 8 bases short and J 9 bases short, with 8 bases between. The CDR3 sequence is 10 residues long. Germline V gene data show CDR1 as GTSNPN and CDR2 as SVGIG (reference sequence). CDR3 residues: CALGGSPLHF. The CDR3 DNA reads TGTGCCCTCGGAGGTTCACCCCTCCACTTT.

Turning to this clone: This specimen includes other DNA sequences encoding the same CDR3. The chain is built from TRBV30 and TRBJ2-6; D might be TRBD2 (5 bases). V was pared by 0 bases and J by 1 base, with 7 bases between. Germline V gene data show CDR1 as GTSNPN and CDR2 as SVGIG (reference sequence). This CDR3 has 15 residues. CDR3 residues: CAWSVRGSGANVLTF. The CDR3 coding sequence is TGTGCCTGGAGTGTGCGAGGGTCTGGGGCCAACGTCCTGACTTTC.

As DNA, the CDR3 is TGCAGCGTTGATATACACAGCCTCCAAGGCTACACCTTC. Encoded protein: CSVDIHSLQGYTF. The chain links TRBV29-1 to TRBJ1-2, with unresolved D. V lost 3 bases to trimming and J lost 8 bases, with 16 bases between them. Germline V lookup: CDR1 SQVTM, CDR2 ANQGSEA. CDR3 size: 13 residues.

This rearrangement joins TRBV2 to TRBJ1-2, with a weak D call TRBD1 (5 bases). This CDR3 contains 13 residues. Trimming cost V 2 bases and J 14 bases, with 18 bases left between them. CDR1 and CDR2 (germline): SNHLY, FYNNEI. The CDR3 region has the DNA TGTGCCAGCAGTGAATCTCCCGGCGGGGGAGGGACCTTC. Translating gives CASSESPGGGGTF.

On this clone itself: A read error is possible here, since a much larger clone lies one base away. V usage is TRBV2 and J usage is TRBJ1-6; no clear D gene. The V and J ends lost 6 bases and 7 bases respectively, with 7 bases between them. CDR1 is SNHLY, CDR2 FYNNEI, per germline. There are 12 residues in the CDR3. For the CDR3, the DNA is TGTGCCAGCAGCATGAACAATTCACCCCTCCACTTT. It is translated as CASSMNNSPLHF.

This clone was recorded at least ten times. The rearrangement links TRBV7-2 to TRBJ2-1; TRBD2 matches at 8 bases. This CDR3 region has 16 residues. Trimming cost V 0 bases and J 5 bases; bases outside gene matches: 6. Germline V gene sequence: CDR1 SGHTA, CDR2 FQGNSA. In DNA, the CDR3 is TGTGCCAGCAGCTTAGCTAGCGGGACTACTGACAATGAGCAGTTCTTC. Encoded protein: CASSLASGTTDNEQFF.

This clone was seen a handful of times. This chain's CDR3 is CASGQTVTSGNTIYF. DNA for the CDR3: TGTGCTAGTGGTCAAACGGTCACCTCTGGAAACACCATATATTTT. J is TRBJ1-3 and V is TRBV12-5; D remains ambiguous. The germline V gene encodes CDR1 LGHNT and CDR2 FRNRAP. The CDR3 runs 15 residues. Deletions cut 5 bases from V and 0 bases from J, with 11 bases between. The variable domain in full, completed from reference TRBV12-5 and TRBJ1-3, reads DARVTQTPRHKVTEMGQEVTMRCQPILGHNTVFWYRQTMMQGLELLAYFRNRAPLDDSGMPKDRFSAEMPDATLATLKIQPSEPRDSAVYFCASGQTVTSGNTIYFGEGSWLTVV.

The sample holds a few counts of this clone. This chain joins TRBV19 and TRBJ1-1; 9 bases are shared with TRBD1. Germline V gene sequence: CDR1 LNHDA, CDR2 SQIVND (reference sequence). V shed 6 bases and J 0 bases; nucleotides not matched to a gene: 2. The CDR3 length is 14 residues. This CDR3 reads CASRGDRVNTEAFF. The CDR3 bases are TGTGCCAGTAGGGGGGACAGGGTGAACACTGAAGCTTTCTTT.

The chain couples TRBV14 to TRBJ2-2; D remains ambiguous. The V gene's germline CDR1 is SGHDN and CDR2 FVKESK. The CDR3 length is 14 residues. The ends were cut back, 1 base at V and 5 bases at J, with 8 bases in the middle. As DNA, the CDR3 is TGTGCCAGCAGCCAAGTCCCCGGGACCGGGGAGCTGTTTTTT. It is translated as CASSQVPGTGELFF.

This rearrangement joins TRBV30 to TRBJ1-1; tentatively, D is TRBD1 (6 bases). Per germline, CDR1 GTSNPN and CDR2 SVGIG (reference sequence). The V end was cut by 8 bases, the J end by 4 bases, with 14 bases between. This CDR3 comprises 12 residues. DNA for the CDR3: TGTGCCAGGGACATTGGGGGCACTGAAGCTTTCTTT. Amino acid sequence: CARDIGGTEAFF.

This clone showed up just a few times. The chain couples TRBV7-2 to TRBJ2-7; no firm D call. The CDR3 consists of 12 residues. With 4 bases removed from V and 7 bases from J, the gap between germline ends came to 11 bases. CDR1 is SGHTA and CDR2 is FQGNSA in the germline V gene. The chain's CDR3 is CASSSTAREQYF. The CDR3 DNA sequence: TGTGCCAGCAGCTCAACCGCGAGGGAGCAGTACTTC.

The chain uses TRBV5-1 and TRBJ2-6; D uncertain. Per germline, CDR1 SGHRS and CDR2 YFSETQ. V lost 5 bases and J lost 7, with 7 bases in between. This CDR3 has 12 residues. The CDR3 spells CASRQEANVLTF. In DNA form, the CDR3 reads TGCGCCAGCAGGCAGGAAGCCAACGTCCTGACTTTC.

V usage is TRBV10-3 and J usage is TRBJ1-2; 10 bases map to TRBD1. The junction had 6 bases not matched to a gene; V was cut back by 11 bases and J by 3 bases. The germline gives CDR1 ENHRY, CDR2 SYGVKD. There are 13 residues in the CDR3. CDR3 residues: CASRTGGDYGYTF. In DNA, the CDR3 is TGTGCCTCCAGGACAGGGGGTGACTATGGCTACACCTTC.